The following is a TCR beta chain sequence with its context. A clone one base away is much larger, so this may be a read error. This record belongs to a study of tumor and adjacent non-tumor tissue in lung cancer. No cell sorting was done before RNA was extracted from the tissue. Distant lung tissue was collected more than 3 cm away from the tumor edge. Germline CDR1 is MNHEY and CDR2 is SVGEGT. Unmatched junction bases numbered 7, after V lost 7 bases and J lost 1 base. The CDR3 length is 15 residues. Three rounds of nested PCR, following a modified ARM-PCR protocol, produced the TCRbeta library. TCRdb re-called the multiplex PCR reads through MiXCR, storing one row per CDR3 protein. In the table there are almost 75,000 distinct CDR3 sequences, roughly 70% of which are singletons.

Material: distant non-tumor lung tissue. The chain has TRBV6-2 or TRBV6-3 and TRBJ1-3, with 7 bases fitting TRBD1. The source is a woman between 45 and 60 years old with non-small cell lung cancer. The CDR3 protein is CASNGTEDSGNTIYF. The CDR3 DNA follows: TGTGCCAGCAACGGGACAGAGGATTCTGGAAACACCATATATTTT.